Shown below are 12 T cell receptor beta chains from a single sample sequenced in a study of siplizumab effects on memory and regulatory T cells. Profiled with immunoSEQ multiplex PCR; TCRdb holds only in-frame clones, not every one. The sample lists approximately 100,000 clones, around 90% occurring once. Sequenced sample: non-Treg CD4+ T cells sorted from blood. The source is a human donor in good health.

The chain is built from TRBV28 and TRBJ2-3; a possible D gene is TRBD2 (5 bases). Trimming removed 5 bases at V and 10 bases at J, with 10 bases between. The germline CDR1 and CDR2 sequences are MDHEN and SYDVKM. The CDR3 is made up of 11 amino acids. The CDR3, as DNA: TGTGCCAGCAGTGGAAAGGGAGCGCAGTATTTT. Translating gives CASSGKGAQYF.

The V and J genes are TRBV5-1 and TRBJ2-7; TRBD2 matches 7 bases. Germline CDR1 is SGHRS and CDR2 is YFSETQ. J lost 5 bases, V lost 3 bases, and 14 bases had no gene match. The CDR3 extends over 16 amino acids. CDR3 in amino acids: CASSSLRLALANEQYF. Written as DNA, the CDR3 is TGCGCCAGCAGCTCCCTCAGACTAGCCTTAGCCAACGAGCAGTACTTC.

The chain uses TRBV5-1 and TRBJ2-1; TRBD2 agrees at 14 bases. The germline V gene has CDR1 SGHRS and CDR2 YFSETQ. J was trimmed by 7 bases and V by 6 bases; bases with no gene match: 9. The CDR3 totals 16 residues. The CDR3 nucleotides are TGCGCCAGCAACACTTGGGGACTAGCGGGGGCTAATGAGCAGTTCTTC. Its protein product is CASNTWGLAGANEQFF.

The chain links TRBV5-4 to TRBJ1-2; a weak D match, TRBD1 (5 bases). Germline lookup yields CDR1 SGHNT and CDR2 YYREEE (reference sequence). Trimming stripped 0 bases from V and 5 bases from J, with 14 bases between. The length of the CDR3 is 15 residues. The CDR3 DNA reads as TGTGCCAGCAGCTTGGCCCCATTTGGGGGGTATGGCTACACCTTC. Its translation is CASSLAPFGGYGYTF.

This chain links TRBV9 with TRBJ1-5, with D possibly being TRBD1 (5 bases). Germline CDR1 reads SGDLS; CDR2 reads YYNGEE. The CDR3 sequence is 14 residues long. V gave up 2 bases and J gave up 4 bases, with 10 bases separating them. The CDR3: CASSVSGSNQPQHF. CDR3 nucleotides: TGTGCCAGCAGCGTCTCAGGGAGTAATCAGCCCCAGCATTTT.

V gene TRBV7-2 combines with J gene TRBJ1-1, with D uncertain. Per the germline V gene, CDR1 is SGHTA and CDR2 is FQGNSA. The CDR3 consists of 13 residues. Trimming removed 8 bases at V and 2 bases at J, with 12 bases between. The CDR3 loop reads CASGVGRNTEAFF. CDR3 bases: TGTGCCAGCGGTGTGGGAAGAAACACTGAAGCTTTCTTT.

The chain links TRBV5-8 to TRBJ2-3; D unresolved. Trimming cost V 6 bases and J 10 bases, with 12 bases left between them. Germline CDR1 reads SGHTS; CDR2 reads YDEGEE. The length of the CDR3 is 11 residues. In DNA, the CDR3 is TGTGCCAGCACCCGGACCAGAGCGCAGTATTTT. It translates to CASTRTRAQYF.

The chain couples TRBV12-5 to TRBJ2-2, with D possibly TRBD2 on 5 matching bases. Germline values: CDR1 LGHNT, CDR2 FRNRAP. Trimming pared 2 bases from V and 3 bases from J, leaving 13 bases between. The CDR3 has 16 residues. This CDR3 is CASGLRLGVDTGELFF. The CDR3 bases are TGTGCTAGTGGTTTGAGGCTGGGAGTGGACACCGGGGAGCTGTTTTTT.

CDR3 protein: CASSLEAAGNTQYF. Here the CDR3 DNA reads TGTGCCAGCAGCTTAGAGGCGGCAGGCAATACGCAGTATTTT. V gene TRBV7-6 combines with J gene TRBJ2-3; D is uncertain. This CDR3 spans 14 amino acids. The V gene's germline CDR1 is SGHVS and CDR2 FNYEAQ. V was shortened by 1 base and J by 7 bases, with 12 bases between the two germline ends.

The chain is built from TRBV5-4 and TRBJ2-3, with 9 bases aligning to TRBD1. The CDR3 has 16 amino acids. Looked up from germline, CDR1 is SGHNT and CDR2 is YYREEE (reference sequence). With V trimmed by 3 bases and J by 1 base, 6 bases remained unmatched. The CDR3 DNA reads as TGTGCCAGCAGCTCAGGACAGGGGACGGGCACAGATACGCAGTATTTT. Amino acid sequence: CASSSGQGTGTDTQYF.

This rearrangement joins TRBV29-1 to TRBJ1-1, with unresolved D. Per germline, CDR1 SQVTM and CDR2 ANQGSEA. The CDR3 covers 13 residues. The V end lost 4 bases, the J end lost 0 bases, and 9 bases lay between the germline ends. In DNA, the CDR3 is TGCAGCGTTGCAGGACGGATGAACACTGAAGCTTTCTTT. It yields the protein CSVAGRMNTEAFF.

The rearrangement links TRBV28 to TRBJ2-7; 8 bases align to TRBD1. CDR3 size: 14 residues. Per germline, CDR1 MDHEN and CDR2 SYDVKM. Trimming at V came to 4 bases and at J to 5 bases, leaving 7 bases not matched to a gene. The CDR3 protein is CASSSRTGNDEQYF. CDR3 nucleotides: TGTGCCAGCAGTTCCAGGACAGGGAACGACGAGCAGTACTTC.